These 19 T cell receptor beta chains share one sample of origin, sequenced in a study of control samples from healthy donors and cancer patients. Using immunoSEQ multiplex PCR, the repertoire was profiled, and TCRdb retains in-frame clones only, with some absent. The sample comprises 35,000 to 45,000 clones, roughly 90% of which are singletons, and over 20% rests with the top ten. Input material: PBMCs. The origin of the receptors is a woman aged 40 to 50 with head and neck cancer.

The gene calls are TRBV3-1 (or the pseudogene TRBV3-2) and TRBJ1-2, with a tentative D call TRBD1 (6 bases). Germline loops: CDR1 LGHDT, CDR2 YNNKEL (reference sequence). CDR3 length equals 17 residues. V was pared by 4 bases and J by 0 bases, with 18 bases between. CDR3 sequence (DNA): TGTGCCAGCAGCCTGGAGAAAATGGGGGCAGCTAACTATGGCTACACCTTC. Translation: CASSLEKMGAANYGYTF.

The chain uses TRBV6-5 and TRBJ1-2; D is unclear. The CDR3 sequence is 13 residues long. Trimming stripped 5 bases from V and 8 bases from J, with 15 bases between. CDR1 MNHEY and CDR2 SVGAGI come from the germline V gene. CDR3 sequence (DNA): TGTGCCAGCAGTCCTGACCTGCGAGTGGGCTACACCTTC. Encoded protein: CASSPDLRVGYTF.

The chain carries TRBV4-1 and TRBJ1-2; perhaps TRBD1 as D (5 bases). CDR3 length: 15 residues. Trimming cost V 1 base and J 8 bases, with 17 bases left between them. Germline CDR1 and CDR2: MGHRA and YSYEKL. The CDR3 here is CASSQAIGQGYGYTF. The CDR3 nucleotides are TGCGCCAGCAGCCAAGCCATTGGGCAGGGATACGGCTACACCTTC.

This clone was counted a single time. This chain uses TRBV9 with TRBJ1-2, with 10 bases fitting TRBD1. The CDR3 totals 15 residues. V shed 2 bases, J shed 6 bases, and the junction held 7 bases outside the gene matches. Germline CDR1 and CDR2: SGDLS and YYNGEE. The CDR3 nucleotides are TGTGCCAGCAGCGTCCGGGGACAGGGGTTTAATGGCTACACCTTC. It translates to CASSVRGQGFNGYTF.

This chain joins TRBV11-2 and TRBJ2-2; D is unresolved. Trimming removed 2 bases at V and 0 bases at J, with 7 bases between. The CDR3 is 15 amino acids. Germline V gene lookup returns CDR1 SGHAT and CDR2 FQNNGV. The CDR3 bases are TGTGCCAGCAGCTTACGACCTACGAACACCGGGGAGCTGTTTTTT. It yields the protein CASSLRPTNTGELFF.

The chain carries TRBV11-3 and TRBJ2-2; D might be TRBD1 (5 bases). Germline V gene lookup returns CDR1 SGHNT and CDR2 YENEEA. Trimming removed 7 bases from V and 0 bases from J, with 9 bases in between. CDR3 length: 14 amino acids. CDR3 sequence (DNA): TGTGCCAGCAAAGACAGTTCGAACACCGGGGAGCTGTTTTTT. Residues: CASKDSSNTGELFF.

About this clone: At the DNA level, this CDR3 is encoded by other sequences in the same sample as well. CDR3 in DNA: TGCAGTGCTAGATCTAGGGAGACCCAGTACTTC. Its protein product is CSARSRETQYF. V usage is TRBV20-1 and J usage is TRBJ2-5; D uncertain. V lost 2 bases, J lost 5 bases, and 6 bases lay in between. The CDR3 is 11 residues long. CDR1 is DFQATT, CDR2 SNEGSKA, per germline (reference sequence).

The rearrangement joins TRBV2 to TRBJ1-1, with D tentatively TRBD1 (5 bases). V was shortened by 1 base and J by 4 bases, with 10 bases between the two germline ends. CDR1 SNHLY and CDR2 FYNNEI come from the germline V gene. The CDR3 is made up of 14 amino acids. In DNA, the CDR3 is TGTGCCAGCAGTGAAGATCTGGGGGGCACTGAAGCTTTCTTT. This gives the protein CASSEDLGGTEAFF.

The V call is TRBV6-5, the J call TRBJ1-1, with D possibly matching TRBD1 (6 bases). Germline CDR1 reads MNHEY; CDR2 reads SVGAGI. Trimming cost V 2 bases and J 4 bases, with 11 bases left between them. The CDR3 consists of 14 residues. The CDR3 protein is CASSYRGAGTEAFF. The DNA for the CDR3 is TGTGCCAGCAGTTACCGGGGGGCAGGCACTGAAGCTTTCTTT.

CDR3 region: CASSLGAASSEAFF. CDR3 sequence (DNA): TGTGCCAGCAGCTTAGGCGCTGCCTCCTCTGAAGCTTTCTTT. The chain is built from TRBV7-9 and TRBJ1-1; D gene ambiguous. The V end was cut by 1 base, the J end by 6 bases, with 12 bases between. The CDR3 totals 14 residues. CDR1 and CDR2 (germline): SEHNR, FQNEAQ (reference sequence).

The CDR3 region has the DNA TGCGCCAGCAGCTTGGCTCAGGGGGCCTACAATGAGCAGTTCTTC. Encoded protein: CASSLAQGAYNEQFF. The genes are TRBV5-1 and TRBJ2-1, with 7 nucleotides matching TRBD1. Germline values: CDR1 SGHRS, CDR2 YFSETQ. The V segment lost 0 bases and the J segment 2 bases; nucleotides outside the gene matches: 2. The CDR3 spans 15 residues. The full variable domain, in which reference TRBV5-1 and TRBJ2-1 provide the parts outside the CDR3, is KAGVTQTPRYLIKTRGQQVTLSCSPISGHRSVSWYQQTPGQGLQFLFEYFSETQRNKGNFPGRFSGRQFSNSRSEMNVSTLELGDSALYLCASSLAQGAYNEQFFGPGTRLTVL.

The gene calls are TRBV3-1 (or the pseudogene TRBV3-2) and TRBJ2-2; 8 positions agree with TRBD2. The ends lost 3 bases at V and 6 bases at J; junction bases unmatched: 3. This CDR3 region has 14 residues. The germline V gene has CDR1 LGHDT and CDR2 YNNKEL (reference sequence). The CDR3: CASSQRGVAGELFF. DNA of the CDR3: TGTGCCAGCAGCCAGCGGGGGGTGGCCGGGGAGCTGTTTTTT.

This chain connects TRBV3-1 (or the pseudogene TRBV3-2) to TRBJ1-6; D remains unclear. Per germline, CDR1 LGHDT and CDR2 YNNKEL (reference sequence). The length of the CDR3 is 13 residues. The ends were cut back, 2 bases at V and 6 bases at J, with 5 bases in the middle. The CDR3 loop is CASSQSRNSPLHF. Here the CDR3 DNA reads TGTGCCAGCAGCCAATCTCGTAATTCACCCCTCCACTTT.

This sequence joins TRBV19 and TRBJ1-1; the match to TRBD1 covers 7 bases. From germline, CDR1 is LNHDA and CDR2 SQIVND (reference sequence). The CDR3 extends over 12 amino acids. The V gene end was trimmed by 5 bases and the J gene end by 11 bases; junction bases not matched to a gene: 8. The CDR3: CASSPWTGRAFF. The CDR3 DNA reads TGTGCCAGTAGTCCCTGGACAGGCCGGGCTTTCTTT. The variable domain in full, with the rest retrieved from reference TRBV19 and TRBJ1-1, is DGGITQSPKYLFRKEGQNVTLSCEQNLNHDAMYWYRQDPGQGLRLIYYSQIVNDFQKGDIAEGYSVSREKKESFPLTVTSAQKNPTAFYLCASSPWTGRAFFGQGTRLTVV.

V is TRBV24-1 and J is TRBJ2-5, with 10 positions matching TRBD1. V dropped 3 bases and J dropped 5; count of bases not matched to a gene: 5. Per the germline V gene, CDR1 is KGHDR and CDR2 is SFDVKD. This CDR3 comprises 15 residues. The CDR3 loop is CATSDAGQGGETQYF. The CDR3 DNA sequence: TGTGCCACCAGTGATGCCGGACAGGGGGGGGAGACCCAGTACTTC.

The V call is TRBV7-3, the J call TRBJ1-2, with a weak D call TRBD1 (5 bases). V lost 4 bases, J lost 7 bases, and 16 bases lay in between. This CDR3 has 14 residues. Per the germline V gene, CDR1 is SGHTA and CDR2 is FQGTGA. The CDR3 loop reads CASSSWVGQGGYTF. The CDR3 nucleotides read TGTGCCAGCAGCTCCTGGGTGGGGCAGGGTGGCTACACCTTC.

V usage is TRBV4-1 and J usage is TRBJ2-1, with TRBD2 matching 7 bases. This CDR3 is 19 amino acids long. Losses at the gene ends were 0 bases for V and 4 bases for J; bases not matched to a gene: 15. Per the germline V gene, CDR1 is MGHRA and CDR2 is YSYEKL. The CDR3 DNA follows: TGCGCCAGCAGCCAAGATAATCCCCGGGCGGCTAGCGGATACAATGAGCAGTTCTTC. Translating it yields CASSQDNPRAASGYNEQFF.

The CDR3 spells CASSFFGRWGRNGSYEQYF. DNA of the CDR3: TGTGCCAGCAGTTTCTTTGGTCGGTGGGGGCGAAATGGGTCCTACGAGCAGTACTTC. This rearrangement joins TRBV28 to TRBJ2-7; TRBD1 is a possible D gene (6 bases). Deletions cut 3 bases from V and 1 base from J, with 25 bases between. The V gene's germline CDR1 is MDHEN and CDR2 SYDVKM. CDR3 length: 19 amino acids.

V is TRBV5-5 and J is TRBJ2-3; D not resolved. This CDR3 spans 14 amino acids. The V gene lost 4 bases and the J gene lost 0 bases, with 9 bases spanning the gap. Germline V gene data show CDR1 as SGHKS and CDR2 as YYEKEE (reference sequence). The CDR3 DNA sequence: TGTGCCAGCAGCGAAACTTACAGCACAGATACGCAGTATTTT. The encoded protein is CASSETYSTDTQYF.